This paragraph reports one TCR beta chain. Its antigen is not known. Measured with immunoSEQ multiplex PCR; TCRdb has only the in-frame clones, and not every one. Of about 2 million clones in the sample, roughly 96% were seen once. The entry originates in a study of shared clonotypes between healthy human individuals. General observations from the study: The rarefaction results pointed to incomplete sorted-subset sequencing despite large depth.

Losses at the gene ends were 3 bases for V and 8 bases for J; bases not matched to a gene: 6. The CDR3 covers 15 residues. CDR1 SGHDT and CDR2 YYEEEE come from the germline V gene. This clonotype was sampled from a man aged 18 to 35 in good health. The rearrangement links TRBV5-6 to TRBJ1-6; 9 bases map to TRBD1. Sequencing was performed on naive CD4+ T cells sorted from blood. The subset denotes: CD45RA+ positively selected. The CDR3 spells CASSSRGQGYSPLHF. CDR3 DNA: TGTGCCAGCAGCTCGCGGGGACAGGGATATTCACCCCTCCACTTT.